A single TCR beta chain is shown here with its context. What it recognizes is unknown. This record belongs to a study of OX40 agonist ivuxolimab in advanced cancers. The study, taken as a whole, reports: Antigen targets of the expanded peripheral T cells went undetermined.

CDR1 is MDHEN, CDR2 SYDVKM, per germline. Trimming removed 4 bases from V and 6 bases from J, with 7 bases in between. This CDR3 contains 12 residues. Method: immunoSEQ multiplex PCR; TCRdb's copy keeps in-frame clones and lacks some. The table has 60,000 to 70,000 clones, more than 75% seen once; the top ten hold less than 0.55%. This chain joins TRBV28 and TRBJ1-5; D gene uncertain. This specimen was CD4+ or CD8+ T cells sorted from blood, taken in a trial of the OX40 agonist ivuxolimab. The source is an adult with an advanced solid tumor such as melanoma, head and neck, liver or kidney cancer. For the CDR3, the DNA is TGTGCCAGCAGTTCCCTCCTTCAGCCCCAGCATTTT. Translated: CASSSLLQPQHF. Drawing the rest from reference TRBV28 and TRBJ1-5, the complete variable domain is DVKVTQSSRYLVKRTGEKVFLECVQDMDHENMFWYRQDPGLGLRLIYFSYDVKMKEKGDIPEGYSVSREKKERFSLILESASTNQTSMYLCASSSLLQPQHFGDGTRLSIL.